The source of this TCR beta chain is a study of T-cell reconstitution after alpha-beta-depleted transplantation in children. This clonotype was recorded many times. The antigen is undetermined. Trimming left V 0 bases short and J 4 bases short, with 8 bases between. This CDR3 region has 14 residues. General study results and limits: About two months after transplant, alpha-beta T cells reportedly came from several hundred expanded graft clones. Surviving thymic progenitors and recipient T cells were the source of high TCRbeta diversity at day 60 in some patients. T-cell numbers and diversity, one year after transplant, stemmed largely from T cells that were newly produced.

Construction of the TCRbeta library involved unique molecular identifiers. TCRdb fed the PCR reads into MiXCR, producing one record per CDR3 protein. The sample shows under 70,000 distinct CDR3 sequences, approximately 11% of them seen only once. The chain combines TRBV12-3 or TRBV12-4 with TRBJ2-3; no firm D call. The TCR originated in a boy aged 10-17 years with acute myeloid leukemia, due to receive a stem cell transplant. This sample comprised PBMCs, obtained before TCRalphabeta/CD19-depleted stem cell transplant. The CDR3 spells CASSLASGADTQYF. The CDR3 DNA is TGTGCCAGCAGTTTAGCTAGTGGGGCAGATACGCAGTATTTT.